One and the same sample provided the 9 T cell receptor beta chains below, sequenced in a study of T cell responses to AZD1222 COVID-19 vaccine. Sequencing used immunoSEQ multiplex PCR; TCRdb keeps in-frame clones, though not all of them. The data hold 100,000 to 150,000 clones, with 90% observed a single time. The starting material was peripheral blood, obtained on day 0 of MenACWY control vaccination. The receptors shown here come from an adult in good health.

The V gene is TRBV28, the J gene TRBJ1-6; 11 bases match TRBD1. The CDR3 spans 16 residues. Germline CDR1 MDHEN, CDR2 SYDVKM. With 6 bases clipped from V and 6 bases from J, the junction kept 7 bases outside the gene matches. CDR3 sequence reads: CASSTPGQGVNSPLHF. CDR3 nucleotide sequence: TGTGCCAGCAGCACCCCGGGACAGGGGGTTAATTCACCCCTCCACTTT. Complete variable domain (other parts from reference TRBV28 and TRBJ1-6): DVKVTQSSRYLVKRTGEKVFLECVQDMDHENMFWYRQDPGLGLRLIYFSYDVKMKEKGDIPEGYSVSREKKERFSLILESASTNQTSMYLCASSTPGQGVNSPLHFGNGTRLTVT.

V gene TRBV30 combines with J gene TRBJ2-5; TRBD2 aligns across 7 bases. The CDR3 contains 14 residues. Germline CDR1 is GTSNPN and CDR2 is SVGIG (reference sequence). The ends lost 3 bases at V and 3 bases at J; junction bases unmatched: 7. Here the CDR3 DNA reads TGTGCCTGGAGCCCAGGACTAGGGGAAGAGACCCAGTACTTC. It encodes CAWSPGLGEETQYF.

This clone was seen just once. The V call is TRBV14, the J call TRBJ1-1; D gene unclear. CDR3 size: 14 residues. Germline lookup yields CDR1 SGHDN and CDR2 FVKESK. With 0 bases removed from V and 6 bases from J, the gap between germline ends came to 11 bases. CDR3 sequence reads: CASSQDPWKAEAFF. DNA of the CDR3: TGTGCCAGCAGCCAAGATCCGTGGAAGGCTGAAGCTTTCTTT.

This chain uses TRBV2 with TRBJ1-6; D gene unclear. CDR3 size: 15 residues. Trimming removed 1 base from V and 7 bases from J, with 11 bases in between. Germline V lookup: CDR1 SNHLY, CDR2 FYNNEI. DNA of the CDR3: TGTGCCAGCAGTGAAGGGAGGGTCGCGAATTCACCCCTCCACTTT. Amino acids: CASSEGRVANSPLHF.

The rearrangement links TRBV29-1 to TRBJ2-3; D not certain. Trimming removed 0 bases from V and 0 bases from J, with 10 bases in between. The germline V gene has CDR1 SQVTM and CDR2 ANQGSEA. This CDR3 region has 15 residues. The CDR3 loop is CSVEEDASSTDTQYF. The CDR3 DNA is TGCAGCGTTGAAGAAGACGCCTCTAGCACAGATACGCAGTATTTT.

The genes are TRBV5-1 and TRBJ2-4; TRBD1 might be the D (7 bases). V was trimmed by 1 base and J by 0 bases, leaving 17 bases between them. This CDR3 comprises 18 residues. CDR1 and CDR2 from the germline V gene are SGHRS and YFSETQ. Written as DNA, the CDR3 is TGCGCCAGCAGCTTGCCCCAGGGGGGACAACTAGCCAAAAACATTCAGTACTTC. Protein sequence: CASSLPQGGQLAKNIQYF. The variable domain in full, completed from reference TRBV5-1 and TRBJ2-4, reads KAGVTQTPRYLIKTRGQQVTLSCSPISGHRSVSWYQQTPGQGLQFLFEYFSETQRNKGNFPGRFSGRQFSNSRSEMNVSTLELGDSALYLCASSLPQGGQLAKNIQYFGAGTRLSVL.

Only one count was recorded for this clone. The chain employs TRBV18 and TRBJ2-7; 9 positions agree with TRBD1. This CDR3 is built from 15 residues. Trimming took 3 bases from V and 7 from J; bases not matched to a gene: 10. The germline CDR1 and CDR2 sequences are KGHSH and LQKENI. The CDR3 DNA reads as TGTGCCAGCTCACCGTCACGGACAGGGGAAGGAGAGCAGTACTTC. Protein sequence: CASSPSRTGEGEQYF.

For the CDR3, the DNA is TGCGCCAGCAGCCAAGTCAGGGGTAGCAATCAGCCCCAGCATTTT. This translates into CASSQVRGSNQPQHF. The genes are TRBV4-1 and TRBJ1-5; perhaps TRBD1 as D (6 bases). Trimming removed 1 base at V and 0 bases at J, with 7 bases between. CDR3 length: 15 residues. Germline CDR1 reads MGHRA; CDR2 reads YSYEKL.

This chain joins TRBV19 and TRBJ1-2, with TRBD1 as a possible D gene (5 bases). V lost 5 bases to trimming and J lost 11 bases, with 33 bases between them. Germline V gives CDR1 LNHDA, CDR2 SQIVND (reference sequence). This CDR3 comprises 18 residues. CDR3 sequence reads: CASSAGQGTTGAPRHYTF. The CDR3 bases are TGTGCCAGTAGTGCTGGTCAGGGCACAACCGGGGCCCCTCGTCATTACACCTTC. The entire variable domain, with the rest obtained from reference TRBV19 and TRBJ1-2, is as follows: DGGITQSPKYLFRKEGQNVTLSCEQNLNHDAMYWYRQDPGQGLRLIYYSQIVNDFQKGDIAEGYSVSREKKESFPLTVTSAQKNPTAFYLCASSAGQGTTGAPRHYTFGSGTRLTVV.